The source of this TCR beta chain is a study of blood T cells in healthy people across ages. Whole-study findings and limits: Researchers said unsorted PBMCs prevented a conclusive naive versus antigen-experienced comparison.

Details on this clonotype: The antigen remains undetermined.

Alongside a J-beta primer mix, a sample-barcoded 5' primer served in a second PCR lasting roughly 6 to 11 cycles. TCRdb reprocessed the 5' RACE reads with MiXCR, giving one entry per CDR3 protein. The table records about a million distinct CDR3 sequences, 35% to 40% of them present only once. The germline gives CDR1 SGHTA, CDR2 FQGNSA. V lost 2 bases and J lost 2; bases outside the gene matches: 4. The CDR3 runs to 15 residues. This receptor was identified in a young man in good health. The chain uses TRBV7-2 and TRBJ2-3; 7 positions match TRBD2. The sequenced material came from blood. CDR3: CASSLSGLPTDTQYF. CDR3 sequence (DNA): TGTGCCAGCAGCTTATCGGGACTACCCACAGATACGCAGTATTTT.